Listed below are T cell receptor beta chains from one sample, sequenced in a study of blood T cell repertoires in COVID-19. Here immunoSEQ multiplex PCR was the method, and the copy in TCRdb shows in-frame clones only, minus some. Seen here are approximately 70,000 clones, more than 90% observed once, and the top ten hold less than 15%. The sequencing input was peripheral blood. Source of these receptors: a human donor with active COVID-19. The donor label of this sample is uncertain. CDR3s include the opening cysteine and the closing phenylalanine or tryptophan. Fields, in order: D gene, J gene, clone size, V gene, CDR3 protein, CDR3 DNA. A D gene is named only where the DNA matches it firmly. Rows may omit the clone size; those that give it use once, few, many or a size class.

>TRBD1|TRBJ1-2|.|TRBV20-1
CSASPRGRDYSGYTF
TGCAGTGCTAGTCCCAGGGGGCGCGACTACTCTGGCTACACCTTC
>.|TRBJ2-2|.|TRBV27
CASSLLTSRPGELFF
TGTGCCAGCAGTTTACTAACTAGTCGACCCGGGGAGCTGTTTTTT
>TRBD2|TRBJ2-7|.|TRBV18
CASSLGLAGGGYEQYF
TGTGCCAGCTCCCTTGGACTAGCGGGAGGGGGCTACGAGCAGTACTTC
>TRBD2|TRBJ2-7|.|TRBV2
CASRPGLVNEQYF
TGTGCCAGCAGGCCGGGACTAGTTAACGAGCAGTACTTC
>.|TRBJ1-1|.|TRBV5-5
CASSSATSWGRTEAFF
TGTGCCAGCAGCTCCGCCACCTCGTGGGGGAGGACTGAAGCTTTCTTT
>.|TRBJ2-7|.|TRBV28
CASSPPGEQYF
TGTGCCAGCAGCCCGCCGGGAGAGCAGTACTTC
>TRBD2|TRBJ2-1|.|TRBV3-1/TRBV3-2
CASSQINRGESHNEQFF
TGTGCCAGCAGCCAAATTAACCGGGGGGAGTCCCACAATGAGCAGTTCTTC
>TRBD1|TRBJ2-5|.|TRBV28
CASSPTGGQETQYF
TGTGCCAGCAGTCCGACAGGGGGGCAAGAGACCCAGTACTTC
>.|TRBJ2-1|.|TRBV7-2
CASSLGGLTYNEQFF
TGTGCCAGCAGCTTGGGGGGTCTAACCTACAATGAGCAGTTCTTC
>TRBD1|TRBJ1-1|.|TRBV27
CVSRSPWTGGVAEAFF
TGTGTCAGCAGGAGCCCCTGGACAGGGGGGGTCGCTGAAGCTTTCTTT
>TRBD2|TRBJ2-3|.|TRBV9
CASSPDSGGPPDTQYF
TGTGCCAGCAGCCCAGACTCGGGAGGGCCCCCAGATACGCAGTATTTT
>TRBD1|TRBJ1-5|.|TRBV18
CASSPRTGVNQPQHF
TGTGCCAGCTCACCGCGGACAGGGGTAAATCAGCCCCAGCATTTT
>TRBD1|TRBJ1-2|.|TRBV2
CASRRAGGGYTF
TGTGCCAGCAGGAGGGCAGGGGGTGGCTACACCTTC
>.|TRBJ1-5|.|TRBV3-1/TRBV3-2
CASSQETGDSQPQHF
TGTGCCAGCAGCCAAGAGACAGGCGACTCTCAGCCCCAGCATTTT
>TRBD2|TRBJ2-1|.|TRBV4-3
CASSQGLAGQEEGEQFF
TGCGCCAGCAGCCAAGGACTAGCGGGTCAAGAAGAGGGTGAGCAGTTCTTC
>TRBD2|TRBJ2-1|.|TRBV6-5
CASHSSGSLSEQFF
TGTGCCAGCCATAGTAGCGGGAGTCTCAGCGAGCAGTTCTTC
>TRBD2|TRBJ2-3|.|TRBV7-9
CASSRKVSSGSTDTQYF
TGTGCCAGCAGCCGTAAGGTGTCTAGCGGCAGCACAGATACGCAGTATTTT
>.|TRBJ2-2|.|TRBV19
CASSLEQGTITGELFF
TGTGCCAGTAGTTTGGAACAGGGAACCATCACCGGGGAGCTGTTTTTT
>TRBD2|TRBJ2-1|.|TRBV4-2
CASSQDPGTSEYNEQFF
TGTGCCAGCAGCCAAGATCCCGGGACTAGCGAGTACAATGAGCAGTTCTTC
>TRBD1|TRBJ1-3|.|TRBV28
CASSPGTGETIYF
TGTGCCAGCAGCCCAGGGACAGGGGAGACCATATATTTT
>.|TRBJ1-5|few|TRBV5-1
CASSLSGDHSNQPQHF
TGCGCCAGCAGCCTATCAGGGGACCATAGCAATCAGCCCCAGCATTTT
>.|TRBJ2-7|.|TRBV10-3
CASGASEEQYF
TGTGCTTCGGGAGCTTCTGAGGAGCAGTACTTC
>.|TRBJ2-3|once|TRBV20-1
CSARDLDTQYF
TGCAGTGCTAGAGATCTGGATACGCAGTATTTT
>TRBD1|TRBJ1-4|.|TRBV27
CASSFPQGGDEKLFF
TGTGCCAGCAGTTTCCCACAGGGGGGGGATGAAAAACTGTTTTTT
>.|TRBJ1-1|once|TRBV29-1
CSVIRGGVNTEAFF
TGCAGCGTTATAAGGGGGGGTGTGAACACTGAAGCTTTCTTT
>.|TRBJ1-4|.|TRBV6-5
CASSYSGGWTNEKLFF
TGTGCCAGCAGTTACTCAGGCGGGTGGACTAATGAAAAACTGTTTTTT
>.|TRBJ1-1|.|TRBV28
CASSRGIEAFF
TGTGCCAGCAGCAGGGGTATTGAAGCTTTCTTT
>.|TRBJ1-1|.|TRBV6-6
CASIQRPPDTEAFF
TGTGCCAGCATCCAGAGGCCCCCGGACACTGAAGCTTTCTTT
>.|TRBJ2-7|.|TRBV28
CASSLPQRQREQYF
TGTGCCAGCAGTCTCCCCCAACGACAGAGAGAGCAGTACTTC
>TRBD2|TRBJ2-3|.|TRBV5-1
CASSLAGATDTQYF
TGCGCCAGCAGCTTAGCGGGAGCAACAGATACGCAGTATTTT
>TRBD2|TRBJ2-1|.|TRBV27
CASSWNSGSNEQFF
TGTGCCAGCAGTTGGAATAGCGGGAGCAATGAGCAGTTCTTC
>TRBD1|TRBJ2-1|.|TRBV7-9
CASSPVDRGDEQFF
TGTGCCAGCAGCCCTGTGGACAGGGGAGATGAGCAGTTCTTC
>.|TRBJ1-3|.|TRBV5-5
CASSLADLSGNTIYF
TGTGCCAGCAGCTTGGCAGATCTCTCTGGAAACACCATATATTTT
>.|TRBJ2-5|.|TRBV7-2
CAIRGAGETQYF
TGTGCCATCCGGGGGGCGGGAGAGACCCAGTACTTC
>TRBD2|TRBJ2-3|.|TRBV27
CASSFGGVSTQYF
TGTGCCAGCAGTTTTGGGGGGGTTAGTACGCAGTATTTT
>TRBD2|TRBJ2-1|.|TRBV4-1
CASSQARASGSIVSYNEQFF
TGCGCCAGCAGCCAAGCAAGGGCTAGCGGGAGTATAGTTTCCTACAATGAGCAGTTCTTC
>.|TRBJ2-1|once|TRBV14
CASSQTGGSYNEQFF
TGTGCCAGCAGCCAAACCGGGGGCTCCTACAATGAGCAGTTCTTC